These 7 T cell receptor beta chains share one sample of origin, sequenced in a study of T cells in Graves' hyperthyroidism and ophthalmopathy. Regions amplified from RNA transcripts were the TCR beta CDR3 regions. Carried out on the TCR CDR3, a first-round RT-PCR used the HTBI primer set. MiXCR, applied by TCRdb to the multiplex PCR reads, yields one record per CDR3 protein. The sample has about 95,000 distinct CDR3 sequences, approximately 42% seen once. Sequenced: peripheral blood or thyroid tissue (not recorded which). Every receptor here comes from a young woman with Graves' hyperthyroidism.

Many counts were recorded for this clonotype. A read error may explain this, as a much larger clone is one base away. The V gene is TRBV2, the J gene TRBJ1-5; a weak D match, TRBD1 (6 bases). The CDR3 is 13 residues long. V lost 8 bases to trimming and J lost 5 bases, with 13 bases between them. CDR1 and CDR2 from the germline V gene are SNHLY and FYNNEI. Here the CDR3 DNA reads TGTGCCAGCCTCGGACAGACCGATCAGCCCCAGCATTTT. Translating gives CASLGQTDQPQHF.

Comments on this clonotype: One junction end does not reproduce the germline sequence, and a read error may be involved. This chain joins TRBV4-1 and TRBJ2-3, with D tentatively TRBD1 (5 bases). The CDR3 has 16 residues. Germline CDR1 reads MGHRA; CDR2 reads YSYEKL. DNA of the CDR3: TGCGCCAGCAGCCAAGACATTCGACCCCCGACAGATACGCATTATTTT. Amino acid sequence: CASSQDIRPPTDTHYF.

The V and J genes are TRBV4-1 and TRBJ1-5, with D unresolved. Germline V gives CDR1 MGHRA, CDR2 YSYEKL. Trimming removed 0 bases from V and 0 bases from J, with 15 bases in between. The CDR3 is 18 residues long. The CDR3 DNA sequence: TGCGCCAGCAGCCAAGACGCCTGTTGGAGTTGTAGCAATCAGCCCCAGCATTTT. Encoded protein: CASSQDACWSCSNQPQHF.

In DNA form, the CDR3 reads TGTGCCACCAGCGGCAGGAAATCCTACGAGCAGTACTTC. Protein: CATSGRKSYEQYF. V and J are TRBV15 and TRBJ2-7; D gene ambiguous. Trimming stripped 5 bases from V and 1 base from J, with 9 bases between. The CDR3 is 13 amino acids. Germline CDR1 is LNHNV and CDR2 is YYDKDF (reference sequence).

The sample holds one count of this clonotype. J is TRBJ1-1 and V is TRBV4-1; D may be TRBD1 (6 bases). Germline CDR1 and CDR2: MGHRA and YSYEKL. The CDR3 totals 15 residues. V lost 4 bases, J lost 2 bases, and 14 bases lay in between. Here the CDR3 DNA reads TGCGCCAGCAGCCTTACGGGGGGGCGAAACACTGAAGCTTTCTTT. This translates into CASSLTGGRNTEAFF.

Ten or more counts support this clonotype. The chain carries TRBV6-6 and TRBJ1-2, with 9 bases matching TRBD1. From germline, CDR1 is MNHNY and CDR2 SVGAGI (reference sequence). The CDR3 contains 13 residues. V trimming: 4 bases; J trimming: 13 bases; junction bases outside the gene matches: 10. The CDR3 is CASSSDRGLTITF. Here the CDR3 DNA reads TGTGCCAGCAGTTCGGACAGGGGCCTCACTATCACCTTC.

In the case of this clonotype: Just one base apart from a much larger clone, this may be a read error. The rearrangement links TRBV7-2 to TRBJ2-7, with D unclear. The CDR3 loop spans 14 amino acids. V shed 11 bases and J shed 8 bases, with 25 bases lying between them. Germline CDR1 reads SGHTA; CDR2 reads FQGNSA. The CDR3 DNA follows: TGTGCCTGGAGTGGTCTAGGGTCGGTGTACAAGCAGTACTTC. It translates to CAWSGLGSVYKQYF. The full variable domain, completed using reference TRBV7-2 and TRBJ2-7, is GAGVSQSPSNKVTEKGKDVELRCDPISGHTALYWYRQSLGQGLEFLIYFQGNSAPDKSGLPSDRFSAERTGGSVSTLTIQRTQQEDSAVYLCAWSGLGSVYKQYFGPGTRLTVT.